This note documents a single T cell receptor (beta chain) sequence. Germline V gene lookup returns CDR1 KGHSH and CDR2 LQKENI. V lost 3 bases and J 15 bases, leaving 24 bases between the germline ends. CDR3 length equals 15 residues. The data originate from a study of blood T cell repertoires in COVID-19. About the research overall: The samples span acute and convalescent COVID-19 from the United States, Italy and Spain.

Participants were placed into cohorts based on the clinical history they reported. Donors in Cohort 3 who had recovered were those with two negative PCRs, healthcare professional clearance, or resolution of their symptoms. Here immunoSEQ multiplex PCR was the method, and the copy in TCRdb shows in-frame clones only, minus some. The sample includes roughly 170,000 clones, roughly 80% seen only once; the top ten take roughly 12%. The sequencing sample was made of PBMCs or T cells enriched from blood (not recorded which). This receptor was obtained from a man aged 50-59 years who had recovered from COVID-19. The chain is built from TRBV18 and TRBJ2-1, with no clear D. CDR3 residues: CASSPSESLTTTRFF. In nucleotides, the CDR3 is TGTGCCAGCTCACCCTCGGAGTCCCTAACAACGACGCGGTTCTTC.